The source of this TCR beta chain is a study of T cells expressing NK-cell markers. Comment on this clonotype: Its target is unknown.

Germline V gene sequence: CDR1 LNHDA, CDR2 SQIVND (reference sequence). This CDR3 contains 16 residues. Study conclusions and caveats: The CD3+CD56-NKG2C+ fraction of a handful of donors was likewise dominated by these clonotypes.

TCRdb reprocessed the 5' RACE reads; each CDR3 protein has one entry and no DNA is given. The sample totals hundreds of thousands of distinct CDR3 sequences. The sequencing input was blood T cells: a sorted CD56 or NKG2C T cell subset, CD4+ or CD8+ T cells, or bulk PBMC T cells (not recorded which). The chain has TRBV19 and TRBJ2-1; no DNA is available, so the TRBD2 call from TCRdb remains unchecked. This clonotype originated in a man aged 18-70 years in good health. This CDR3 is CASSGTSAGTYNEQFF.